The 24 T cell receptor beta chains listed next were all sequenced from one sample in a study of T-cell reconstitution after alpha-beta-depleted transplantation in children. During its preparation, the TCRbeta library received unique molecular identifiers. One entry per CDR3 protein results from TCRdb running MiXCR on the PCR reads. In the table there are 640,000 or so distinct CDR3 sequences, 16% of which are singletons. The specimen was PBMCs from the stem cell graft donor, collected from the stem cell graft. The source of these receptors is a human donor who donated a stem cell graft to a child with acute myeloid leukemia.

This clonotype was seen at least ten times. This chain uses TRBV20-1 with TRBJ2-1, with D perhaps TRBD1 or TRBD2 (5 bases each). CDR3 size: 13 residues. The V gene lost 0 bases and the J gene lost 6 bases, with 9 bases spanning the gap. From germline, CDR1 is DFQATT and CDR2 SNEGSKA (reference sequence). The CDR3 DNA sequence: TGCAGTGCTAGAGAGAGGGACCTCAATGAGCAGTTCTTC. As protein: CSARERDLNEQFF.

This chain joins TRBV20-1 and TRBJ2-1; 12 bases map to TRBD2. V gave up 3 bases and J gave up 1 base; unmatched junction bases: 10. The germline V gene encodes CDR1 DFQATT and CDR2 SNEGSKA (reference sequence). The CDR3 covers 18 residues. Here the CDR3 DNA reads TGCAGTGCTAGGGATGTTACTAGCGGGGGGACTTCCTACAATGAGCAGTTCTTC. It translates to CSARDVTSGGTSYNEQFF.

This clonotype was detected ten times or more. The V and J genes are TRBV7-2 and TRBJ2-1, with a tentative D call TRBD1 (7 bases). Trimming took off 5 bases at V and 6 bases at J, with 17 bases between the two ends. Germline CDR1 SGHTA, CDR2 FQGNSA. The CDR3 contains 15 residues. CDR3 coding DNA: TGTGCCAGCAGCACCCAGGGGGGTCATTCCAATGAGCAGTTCTTC. This codes for CASSTQGGHSNEQFF.

About this clonotype itself: A clone one base away is much larger, so this may be a read error. V is TRBV20-1 and J is TRBJ2-7, with D possibly TRBD1 on 6 matching bases. CDR1 is DFQATT and CDR2 is SNEGSKA in the germline V gene (reference sequence). V was cut by 5 bases and J by 6 bases, with 17 bases left in between. The CDR3 spans 13 residues. CDR3: CSASKEWGLEQYF. Here the CDR3 DNA reads TGCAGTGCTTCCAAGGAGTGGGGGCTCGAGCAGTACTTC.

V and J are TRBV11-2 and TRBJ2-7; TRBD2 matches at 10 bases. This CDR3 region has 14 residues. V was clipped by 4 bases and J by 3 bases; unmatched bases: 3. From germline, CDR1 is SGHAT and CDR2 FQNNGV. CDR3 in DNA: TGTGCCAGCAGCTCCGGGACTAGCGTCTACGAGCAGTACTTC. This translates into CASSSGTSVYEQYF.

The V call is TRBV5-1, the J call TRBJ1-2, with a weak D call TRBD1 (6 bases). Trimming shortened V by 6 bases and J by 3 bases, and 15 bases separated the two germline ends. Germline-derived CDR1 and CDR2 are SGHRS and YFSETQ. The CDR3 has 14 residues. The CDR3 spells CASTEGGADYGYTF. CDR3 DNA: TGCGCCAGCACCGAGGGGGGGGCGGACTATGGCTACACCTTC.

This clonotype was picked up a small number of times. The rearrangement links TRBV12-3 or TRBV12-4 to TRBJ1-4, with D perhaps matching TRBD1 (5 bases). Trimming removed 3 bases from V and 4 bases from J, with 9 bases in between. The CDR3 is made up of 14 amino acids. The CDR3 loop reads CASSFRDLNEKLFF. Written as DNA, the CDR3 is TGTGCCAGCAGTTTCCGGGACCTTAATGAAAAACTGTTTTTT.

J is TRBJ1-5 and V is TRBV20-1; no definite D call. The CDR3 covers 13 residues. V was shortened by 3 bases and J by 4 bases, with 10 bases between the two germline ends. Looked up from germline, CDR1 is DFQATT and CDR2 is SNEGSKA (reference sequence). The CDR3 DNA is TGCAGTGCTAGGAAGATCAGTAATCAGCCCCAGCATTTT. Its translation: CSARKISNQPQHF.

This clonotype was seen only a few times. The rearrangement uses TRBV5-5 and TRBJ2-7, with 10 bases fitting TRBD2. J was trimmed by 3 bases and V by 5 bases; bases with no gene match: 8. This CDR3 has 15 amino acids. Germline V gene lookup returns CDR1 SGHKS and CDR2 YYEKEE (reference sequence). The CDR3 coding sequence is TGTGCCAGCAGGCCAACTAGCGGGGCCGACTACGAGCAGTACGTC. This gives the protein CASRPTSGADYEQYV.

Only a few counts were recorded for this clonotype. The rearrangement uses TRBV9 and TRBJ2-7, with 9 bases aligning to TRBD1. V lost 1 base and J lost 5; bases outside the gene matches: 16. In germline, CDR1 is SGDLS, CDR2 YYNGEE. This CDR3 comprises 18 residues. CDR3 loop: CASSVLSWRGTGSHEQYF. In DNA, the CDR3 is TGTGCCAGCAGCGTATTGTCTTGGAGAGGGACAGGGTCCCACGAGCAGTACTTC.

The rearrangement links TRBV9 to TRBJ2-1; D is ambiguous. Trimming shortened V by 5 bases and J by 3 bases, and 9 bases separated the two germline ends. The germline gives CDR1 SGDLS, CDR2 YYNGEE. This CDR3 has 13 residues. Here the CDR3 reads CASSSSYYNEQFF. In DNA form, the CDR3 reads TGTGCCAGCAGTAGTTCTTACTACAATGAGCAGTTCTTC.

This clonotype was seen only a few times. For the CDR3, the DNA is TGTGCCAGCAGCCAAGGCGGGACAGTCTTCTTCAATGAGCAGTTCTTC. Translation gives CASSQGGTVFFNEQFF. The chain is built from TRBV14 and TRBJ2-1; the D gene is possibly TRBD1 (7 bases). V lost 1 base and J 6 bases, leaving 16 bases between the germline ends. CDR3 size: 16 residues. Looked up from germline, CDR1 is SGHDN and CDR2 is FVKESK. The full variable domain, rest sourced from reference TRBV14 and TRBJ2-1, is EAGVTQFPSHSVIEKGQTVTLRCDPISGHDNLYWYRRVMGKEIKFLLHFVKESKQDESGMPNNRFLAERTGGTYSTLKVQPAELEDSGVYFCASSQGGTVFFNEQFFGPGTRLTVL.

This chain uses TRBV6-2 or TRBV6-3 with TRBJ2-2; D gene ambiguous. This CDR3 spans 12 amino acids. CDR1 and CDR2 from the germline V gene are MNHEY and SVGEGT. The V gene lost 2 bases and the J gene lost 6 bases, with 4 bases spanning the gap. CDR3: CASSYDSGELFF. The CDR3 nucleotides are TGTGCCAGCAGTTACGATTCCGGGGAGCTGTTTTTT.

In this sample, this clonotype turned up a few times. The CDR3 loop is CASSLESSGGGNEQFF. For the CDR3, the DNA is TGTGCCAGCAGCTTAGAAAGTAGCGGGGGGGGCAATGAGCAGTTCTTC. V gene TRBV11-2 combines with J gene TRBJ2-1; 11 bases are a match to TRBD2. This CDR3 has 16 residues. The V segment lost 0 bases and the J segment 6 bases; nucleotides outside the gene matches: 4. CDR1 and CDR2 from the germline V gene are SGHAT and FQNNGV.

There are many counts of this clonotype. The chain uses TRBV10-3 and TRBJ1-2, with TRBD1 identical over 7 bases. Per germline, CDR1 ENHRY and CDR2 SYGVKD. J lost 6 bases, V lost 9 bases, and 10 bases had no gene match. CDR3 size: 13 residues. CDR3 DNA sequence: TGTGCCATTATGGACAGGCTCACTGATGGCTACACCTTC. Protein: CAIMDRLTDGYTF.

This clonotype was detected only a few times. This chain uses TRBV5-4 with TRBJ2-2, with 9 bases lining up with TRBD1. CDR3 size: 16 residues. V trimming: 5 bases; J trimming: 4 bases; junction bases outside the gene matches: 9. Per germline, CDR1 SGHNT and CDR2 YYREEE (reference sequence). The CDR3 nucleotides read TGTGCCAGCAGTCGCGCCGGGACAGGGACCACCGGGGAGCTGTTTTTT. This codes for CASSRAGTGTTGELFF.

Note on this clonotype: This could be a read error, since a much larger clone is one nucleotide away. Because the CDR3 is missing its conserved closing phenylalanine or tryptophan, this is likely a read error. This chain links TRBV29-1 with TRBJ2-3; 9 bases fit TRBD1. V gave up 6 bases and J gave up 4 bases; unmatched junction bases: 5. The CDR3 has 13 amino acids. Per germline, CDR1 SQVTM and CDR2 ANQGSEA. CDR3 sequence (DNA): TGCAGCGTGGTTACAGGGGGCGCAGATACGCAGTATCTT. This gives the protein CSVVTGGADTQYL.

The sample holds many counts of this clonotype. V and J are TRBV24-1 and TRBJ1-2; D uncertain. The CDR3 runs 14 residues. Trimming left V 3 bases short and J 4 bases short, with 11 bases between. Germline values: CDR1 KGHDR, CDR2 SFDVKD. The CDR3 is CATSDPGGAYGYTF. Written as DNA, the CDR3 is TGTGCCACCAGTGATCCCGGTGGCGCCTATGGCTACACCTTC.

This clonotype has a count of ten or more. J is TRBJ2-1 and V is TRBV24-1; TRBD2 is a possible D gene (5 bases). Germline V CDR1 and CDR2: KGHDR, SFDVKD. Between the trimmed V and J ends, which lost 7 bases and 5 bases, there was a span of 5 bases. CDR3 length: 11 amino acids. CDR3 protein: CATRRDNEQFF. DNA for the CDR3: TGTGCCACCAGGAGGGACAATGAGCAGTTCTTC.

This rearrangement joins TRBV7-2 to TRBJ1-5; perhaps TRBD1 as D (6 bases). The CDR3 spans 16 residues. In germline, CDR1 is SGHTA, CDR2 FQGNSA. The V gene lost 2 bases and the J gene lost 3 bases, with 14 bases spanning the gap. CDR3 sequence reads: CASSLIQGSTNQPQHF. CDR3 bases: TGTGCCAGCAGCTTAATTCAGGGGTCGACCAATCAGCCCCAGCATTTT. The variable domain in full, completed from reference TRBV7-2 and TRBJ1-5, reads GAGVSQSPSNKVTEKGKDVELRCDPISGHTALYWYRQSLGQGLEFLIYFQGNSAPDKSGLPSDRFSAERTGGSVSTLTIQRTQQEDSAVYLCASSLIQGSTNQPQHFGDGTRLSIL.

J is TRBJ1-3 and V is TRBV7-9; D not resolved. Between the trimmed V and J ends, which lost 11 bases and 0 bases, there was a span of 11 bases. The CDR3 covers 13 residues. CDR1 is SEHNR, CDR2 FQNEAQ, per germline (reference sequence). The CDR3 reads CAGEYGSGNTIYF. CDR3 DNA sequence: TGTGCCGGGGAATATGGCTCTGGAAACACCATATATTTT.

V is TRBV27 and J is TRBJ2-7; unclear D gene. Trimming cost V 0 bases and J 0 bases, with 12 bases left between them. CDR3 length: 16 residues. Germline V gene data show CDR1 as MNHEY and CDR2 as SMNVEV (reference sequence). The DNA for the CDR3 is TGTGCCAGCAGTTTATCGGCAGTACCTAGCTCCTACGAGCAGTACTTC. It specifies CASSLSAVPSSYEQYF.

In its sample, this clonotype was seen a few times. The genes are TRBV12-3 or TRBV12-4 and TRBJ1-1; D is perhaps TRBD1 (5 bases). The ends were cut back, 6 bases at V and 2 bases at J, with 10 bases in the middle. The CDR3 length is 13 residues. The CDR3 nucleotides are TGTGCCAGCAGCGGGGGGAGTAACACTGAAGCTTTCTTT. Protein: CASSGGSNTEAFF.

Many counts were recorded for this clonotype. V is TRBV20-1 and J is TRBJ1-2; D is ambiguous. This CDR3 spans 15 amino acids. Per germline, CDR1 DFQATT and CDR2 SNEGSKA (reference sequence). V shed 4 bases and J shed 2 bases, with 17 bases lying between them. CDR3 region: CSATPTTYGNYGYTF. CDR3 sequence (DNA): TGCAGTGCTACCCCTACAACATATGGGAACTATGGCTACACCTTC.